This paragraph reports one TCR beta chain. Its cognate antigen has yet to be identified. It has no much larger one-base neighbor in the sample; base qualities were not kept. This entry is derived from a study of post-analysis software for immune sequencing data (dated by TCRdb to 2014 to 2015). About the investigation overall: Recorded disease courses included relapsing-remitting, secondary progressive and progressive-relapsing multiple sclerosis, with some patients lacking subtype annotation. The multiple sclerosis patient repertoires were compared with approximately 11 previously published healthy control repertoires from donors aged roughly 6 to 25 years. A subset of samples was prepared in parallel using single-end sample barcoding, then pooled and co-amplified after Illumina adapter ligation.

V drops 4 bases and J drops 7 bases, leaving 11 bases in between. Sequences SGHTA (CDR1) and FQGTGA (CDR2) are obtained from the germline V gene. Taken from cysteine to phenylalanine, the CDR3 has 14 residues. The CDR3 DNA has 42 bases and is translated from base 1. Library preparation employed PCR. The sequencer listed for this sample is Illumina HiSeq 2500. Unique molecular identifiers were incorporated into TCR beta cDNA libraries to reduce PCR and sequencing biases. Approximately 500,000 cDNA molecules were obtained per 1 to 10 million input T cells, so each molecule approximated one T cell. The patient libraries were prepared and sequenced with the same protocol used for the earlier healthy control dataset. Samples belonging to the same batch were prepared together, multiplexed and sequenced on a shared HiSeq lane. Per the source publication's procedure: Raw barcoded reads were processed with MIGEC, discarding single-read molecular identifier groups before consensus assembly and CDR3 extraction. Clonotype tables were post-analysed with VDJtools, and diversity was normalized by down-sampling all datasets to the smallest sample size. To correct batch-related cross-sample contamination, repertoire overlap clustering matched CDR3 amino acid sequences but not nucleotide sequences. TCRdb redid the processing of the public reads, applying fastp at Q25 and MiXCR, and retained in-frame beta chains. Rows are combined by CDR3 protein, so each entry shows the most common genes and DNA. The V and J calls were not made by the authors but by TCRdb's processing. The sample yields roughly 570,000 distinct CDR3 sequences; 34% were counted once. Around 6.1% of the sample is in the top ten clones.

TCR beta repertoires were profiled from peripheral blood of approximately 13 young patients with multiple sclerosis to demonstrate the VDJtools post-analysis software. The multiple sclerosis patients were children and adolescents between 6 and 15 years of age. Paper-wide results and their limitations: Compared with controls, multiple sclerosis patients had significantly lower normalized Chao1 diversity, a finding suggesting substantial peripheral T-cell clonal expansion. The multiple sclerosis patient group was slightly younger than the control group. Patients showed significantly higher frequencies than controls for a handful of TRBV segments, among them TRBV5-6, TRBV5-1 and TRBV20-1. Direct clustering with F measure showed strong co-clustering of samples prepared in the same batch, prompting a batch-effect correction.

The sequence links TRBV7-3 to TRBJ1-6; the D gene remains uncertain. This sequence originates from a girl aged 2-17 years with multiple sclerosis. What was sequenced was blood. The nucleotides are TGTGCCAGCAGCTCTAATTACGGGAATTCACCCCTCCACTTT. The encoded protein is CASSSNYGNSPLHF.